Each of the 23 T cell receptor beta chains below was sequenced from the same sample in a study of blood T cell repertoires in COVID-19. The repertoire was sequenced with immunoSEQ multiplex PCR; TCRdb's copy has only in-frame clones and lacks some. In the table there are fewer than 350,000 clones, 70% to 90% of which are singletons. The sequenced material came from PBMCs or T cells enriched from blood (not recorded which). The receptors originated from a man aged 30-40 years who had recovered from COVID-19.

The J gene is TRBJ1-1, the V gene TRBV27, with 8 nucleotides matching TRBD1. The CDR3 runs to 12 residues. CDR1 and CDR2 (germline): MNHEY, SMNVEV (reference sequence). The ends lost 5 bases at V and 10 bases at J; junction bases unmatched: 6. CDR3 nucleotide sequence: TGTGCCAGCAGTACCTGGACAGGGCGAGCTTTCTTT. Protein: CASSTWTGRAFF.

V is TRBV2 and J is TRBJ1-3; the D is unclear. V lost 5 bases to trimming and J lost 1 base, with 6 bases between them. Looked up from germline, CDR1 is SNHLY and CDR2 is FYNNEI. This CDR3 has 13 residues. The CDR3 DNA reads as TGTGCCAGCAGTTCCAATTCTGGAAACACCATATATTTT. This sequence encodes CASSSNSGNTIYF.

The chain uses TRBV27 and TRBJ2-7; a possible D gene is TRBD1 (5 bases). Per the germline V gene, CDR1 is MNHEY and CDR2 is SMNVEV (reference sequence). The CDR3 has 15 residues. Trimming cost V 6 bases and J 3 bases, with 18 bases left between them. CDR3 protein: CASSATTRAGYEQYF. Here the CDR3 DNA reads TGTGCCAGCAGCGCCACTACCAGGGCAGGCTACGAGCAGTACTTC.

The genes are TRBV6-5 and TRBJ1-1; D is uncertain. The CDR3 is made up of 13 amino acids. Between the trimmed V and J ends, which lost 9 bases and 0 bases, there was a span of 11 bases. Germline CDR1 reads MNHEY; CDR2 reads SVGAGI. CDR3 DNA sequence: TGTGCCAGTGCGGAGCTCATGAACACTGAAGCTTTCTTT. Protein: CASAELMNTEAFF.

The V and J genes are TRBV7-8 and TRBJ1-5, with 11 bases matching TRBD1. This CDR3 has 18 residues. With V trimmed by 6 bases and J by 0 bases, 10 bases remained unmatched. Germline assignment: CDR1 SGHVS and CDR2 FQNEAQ. The CDR3 DNA follows: TGTGCCAGCAGTCCTGGGACAGGGGGAAGATATAGCAATCAGCCCCAGCATTTT. Protein product: CASSPGTGGRYSNQPQHF.

DNA of the CDR3: TGTGCCAGCAGCTTGTGGGCAGGGGCCACCGTTTCCACCGGGGAGCTGTTTTTT. It encodes CASSLWAGATVSTGELFF. V and J are TRBV5-8 and TRBJ2-2; D possibly corresponds to TRBD1 (6 bases). This CDR3 comprises 18 residues. With 1 base removed from V and 4 bases from J, the gap between germline ends came to 20 bases. Germline loops: CDR1 SGHTS, CDR2 YDEGEE.

The CDR3 coding sequence is TGTGCCAGCTTCGAGAATTCGTGGACTGAAGCTTTCTTT. Translated: CASFENSWTEAFF. The J gene is TRBJ1-1, the V gene TRBV12-3 or TRBV12-4; D remains unclear. CDR3 length: 13 amino acids. V gave up 8 bases and J gave up 5 bases, with 15 bases separating them.

The J gene is TRBJ2-2, the V gene TRBV7-6; D gene uncertain. With 5 bases removed from V and 8 bases from J, the gap between germline ends came to 12 bases. Per germline, CDR1 SGHVS and CDR2 FNYEAQ. The CDR3 is 13 residues long. The CDR3 nucleotides read TGTGCCAGCAGCCTATCAAAGTCTGGGGAGCTGTTTTTT. Residues: CASSLSKSGELFF. Based on the CDR3 plus reference TRBV7-6 and TRBJ2-2, the full variable domain is GAGVSQSPRYKVTKRGQDVALRCDPISGHVSLYWYRQALGQGPEFLTYFNYEAQQDKSGLPNDRFSAERPEGSISTLTIQRTEQRDSAMYRCASSLSKSGELFFGEGSRLTVL.

This chain connects TRBV4-2 to TRBJ2-7, with 9 bases identical to TRBD1. The ends lost 3 bases at V and 1 base at J; junction bases unmatched: 7. Per germline, CDR1 LGHNA and CDR2 YNFKEQ. This CDR3 comprises 16 residues. The CDR3 region is CASSHQGTGISYEQYF. The CDR3 region has the DNA TGTGCCAGCAGCCATCAAGGGACAGGGATATCCTACGAGCAGTACTTC.

V usage is TRBV5-1 and J usage is TRBJ2-5; 8 bases fit TRBD1. J was trimmed by 3 bases and V by 4 bases; bases with no gene match: 5. The CDR3 runs 14 residues. The germline gives CDR1 SGHRS, CDR2 YFSETQ. The CDR3 nucleotides are TGCGCCAGCAGCCGGGACAGGCCGGAAGAGACCCAGTACTTC. Protein product: CASSRDRPEETQYF.

V is TRBV2 and J is TRBJ2-7; the match to TRBD1 covers 7 bases. The CDR3 runs 11 residues. The V gene's germline CDR1 is SNHLY and CDR2 FYNNEI. V was pared by 5 bases and J by 6 bases, with 1 base of the junction left unmatched. The CDR3 nucleotides are TGTGCCAGCAGTACAGGGGTCGAGCAGTACTTC. Protein: CASSTGVEQYF.

This rearrangement joins TRBV3-1 (or the pseudogene TRBV3-2) to TRBJ1-3; maybe TRBD1 (6 bases). This CDR3 spans 17 amino acids. Deletions cut 6 bases from V and 0 bases from J, with 18 bases between. The germline gives CDR1 LGHDT, CDR2 YNNKEL (reference sequence). CDR3 region: CASRHTQGRYSGNTIYF. The CDR3 nucleotides are TGTGCCAGCAGACACACCCAGGGGCGCTACTCTGGAAACACCATATATTTT.

The V gene is TRBV24-1, the J gene TRBJ1-5; D gene uncertain. This CDR3 has 14 amino acids. Trimming took 3 bases from V and 3 from J, leaving 8 bases between them. Germline CDR1 and CDR2: KGHDR and SFDVKD. The CDR3 protein is CATSDPGLNQPQHF. For the CDR3, the DNA is TGTGCCACCAGTGATCCAGGCCTCAATCAGCCCCAGCATTTT.

This clone was recorded a few times. This chain links TRBV3-1 (or the pseudogene TRBV3-2) with TRBJ1-1, with D unclear. Germline CDR1 is LGHDT and CDR2 is YNNKEL (reference sequence). Trimming left V 1 base short and J 3 bases short, with 6 bases between. CDR3 length: 13 residues. CDR3 amino acids: CASSQGSYTEAFF. As DNA, the CDR3 is TGTGCCAGCAGCCAAGGGAGCTACACTGAAGCTTTCTTT.

The chain couples TRBV7-2 to TRBJ2-5, with D perhaps matching TRBD1 (6 bases). Between the trimmed V and J ends, which lost 3 bases and 5 bases, there was a span of 13 bases. This CDR3 is 14 amino acids long. Per germline, CDR1 SGHTA and CDR2 FQGNSA. The CDR3 DNA follows: TGTGCCAGCAGCTTGACACAGGGCGCGGAGACCCAGTACTTC. Translated: CASSLTQGAETQYF.

This clone was found a few times. The chain is built from TRBV5-1 and TRBJ1-6; 9 positions agree with TRBD1. With 2 bases clipped from V and 9 bases from J, the junction kept 9 bases outside the gene matches. Germline V lookup: CDR1 SGHRS, CDR2 YFSETQ. The CDR3 spans 16 residues. CDR3 loop: CASSFGQGSFGSPLHF. As DNA, the CDR3 is TGCGCCAGCAGCTTTGGACAGGGGAGCTTCGGTTCACCCCTCCACTTT.

The genes are TRBV5-6 and TRBJ1-2; the D gene is possibly TRBD1 (6 bases). Germline assignment: CDR1 SGHDT and CDR2 YYEEEE. CDR3 size: 14 residues. V lost 6 bases and J 3 bases, leaving 15 bases between the germline ends. In DNA, the CDR3 is TGTGCCAGCACCCCGGGACAAAGCTACTATGGCTACACCTTC. It encodes CASTPGQSYYGYTF. The full variable domain, with the rest looked up from reference TRBV5-6 and TRBJ1-2, is DAGVTQSPTHLIKTRGQQVTLRCSPKSGHDTVSWYQQALGQGPQFIFQYYEEEERQRGNFPDRFSGHQFPNYSSELNVNALLLGDSALYLCASTPGQSYYGYTFGSGTRLTVV.

J is TRBJ1-1 and V is TRBV9; D is perhaps TRBD1 (6 bases). CDR1 is SGDLS and CDR2 is YYNGEE in the germline V gene. The CDR3 has 14 amino acids. V was clipped by 4 bases and J by 3 bases, with 13 bases between them. CDR3 coding DNA: TGTGCCAGCAGCCTACGACACAGGGACACTGAAGCTTTCTTT. This sequence encodes CASSLRHRDTEAFF.

The rearrangement uses TRBV18 and TRBJ2-3; 8 bases line up with TRBD2. The CDR3 is made up of 16 amino acids. The V gene's germline CDR1 is KGHSH and CDR2 LQKENI. With 3 bases clipped from V and 2 bases from J, the junction kept 7 bases outside the gene matches. CDR3 sequence reads: CASSPGQRGTTDTQYF. In DNA form, the CDR3 reads TGTGCCAGCTCACCTGGTCAGCGGGGGACCACAGATACGCAGTATTTT.

V is TRBV10-3 and J is TRBJ1-2; D is ambiguous. The CDR3 runs 13 residues. Trimming removed 11 bases from V and 4 bases from J, with 17 bases in between. Germline V gives CDR1 ENHRY, CDR2 SYGVKD. DNA for the CDR3: TGTGCCTCCCTGCCCCCGGGTTCCTATGGCTACACCTTC. Protein product: CASLPPGSYGYTF.

V gene TRBV6-5 combines with J gene TRBJ2-2; 7 bases are shared with TRBD1. Germline CDR1 MNHEY, CDR2 SVGAGI. J gave up 1 base and V 11 bases, and 7 bases lay outside the gene matches. CDR3 length equals 14 residues. The CDR3 bases are TGTGCCGGCCGACAGGGCTTGAACACCGGGGAGCTGTTTTTT. Its translation is CAGRQGLNTGELFF.

CDR3 nucleotides: TGCGCCAGCAGTAGCGGGGGGAGCCAAGAGACCCAGTACTTC. Translated: CASSSGGSQETQYF. The chain couples TRBV10-1 to TRBJ2-5, with TRBD2 identical over 9 bases. V gave up 5 bases and J gave up 1 base; unmatched junction bases: 2. This CDR3 region has 14 residues. Germline values: CDR1 WNHNN, CDR2 SYGVQD (reference sequence).

CDR3 sequence: CASSIGQSYQPQHF. For the CDR3, the DNA is TGTGCCAGTAGTATTGGACAATCTTATCAGCCCCAGCATTTT. The gene calls are TRBV19 and TRBJ1-5; D may be TRBD1 (5 bases). Trimming shortened V by 3 bases and J by 5 bases, and 11 bases separated the two germline ends. CDR1 is LNHDA, CDR2 SQIVND, per germline (reference sequence). CDR3 size: 14 residues.